The subject of this entry is one TCR beta chain. It has no known antigen specificity. The input lacks base qualities; no much larger clone sits a single base away. At the junction V is shortened by 4 bases and J by 7 bases, with 27 bases in between. According to the germline V gene, CDR1 reads SGHRS and CDR2 reads YFSETQ. The CDR3 covers 17 residues, taking in both the cysteine and the phenylalanine. Only the CDR3 DNA stays, 51 bases, in frame from base 1. Healthy HIV-negative adults with no recently reported acute infections or vaccinations were included as donors. Every donor was a Caucasian adult residing in Nashville, Tennessee, USA. For unsorted samples, 85 million to 100 million PBMCs were counted, and genomic DNA was extracted using the QIAamp DNA Blood Mini kit. After blood collection by leukapheresis, PBMCs were isolated using Ficoll-Histopaque density gradient centrifugation and then cryopreserved in the vapor phase of liquid nitrogen.

Using the deep immunoSEQ assay, TCR CDR3 regions were amplified from genomic DNA by multiplex PCR. Extracted genomic DNA from each cell subset was distributed evenly across all wells of several immunoSEQ 96-well plates, and each plate was treated as a replicate. Each replicate PCR for unsorted PBMC received around 330 ng genomic DNA, equal to tens of thousands of T cell genomes. Ten immunoSEQ deep assay plates were used to sequence the unsorted PBMC genomic DNA. Purified libraries were quantified with a Qubit 3.0 fluorometer, sized on a Bioanalyzer 2100, and re-quantified with the KAPA Library Quantification kit. A separate single-read 150-cycle Illumina NextSeq 550 flow cell was used to sequence each immunoSEQ 96-well plate. Concerning the study's data processing: The immunoSEQ output contained only junctional sequences without quality scores, so filtering could not match that applied to full-length reads. To assign V/J genes and CDR3, sequences were annotated using PyIR, a Python wrapper for IgBLAST v1.9, with IMGT germline references. Reads with weak V/J assignments (E-value above 1e-6), missing CDR3, stop codons, out-of-frame junctions, or ambiguous translated residues were removed. V3J clonotypes were defined as sequences sharing the same inferred V gene, J gene, and CDR3 amino acid sequence. Percentage overlap between repertoires was calculated by dividing the number of shared unique clonotypes by the size of the smaller repertoire. Repertoire richness was assessed with RTK rarefaction, the Chao1 estimator, and Recon v2.1 estimates of unobserved clonotypes. In its TCRdb copy, this immuneACCESS table keeps in-frame sequences only and misses some clones. Where compared with another copy, unresolved V genes explain less than half of these, and the others have no known cause. V, J and clone size are those of that table, while D and trimming were read from the DNA. Recorded for this sample are hundreds of thousands of clones; roughly 79% of them occurred a single time. 12% of the sample belongs to the ten largest clones.

This entry belongs to a study of shared clonotypes between healthy human individuals (dated by TCRdb to the early 2020s). Notes on the research overall: The cohort comprised a couple of women and a few men aged 18 to 49 years. The study deeply sequenced blood TCR repertoires of five healthy adults to estimate repertoire size and the extent of clonotype sharing between individuals. Libraries were prepared and TCR repertoires were sequenced by different laboratories using diverse techniques, in order to increase sequencing depth and limit assay-specific biases. Leukapheresis yielded between about 0.9 and 9.5 billion PBMCs per donor. Beyond this particular receptor, the publication reports: Pairwise subsampling led to the expectation that sequencing depth would affect the degree of clonotype sharing among donors. The small number of donors limited the genetic and exposure-history diversity represented. Sampling was restricted to blood, and TCR repertoires in tissues likely differ from the TCR repertoires found in blood.

Sample: PBMCs. The receptor chain draws on TRBV5-1 and TRBJ2-7; TRBD2 is a weak D gene call, 6 bases matching. This receptor was identified in a woman aged 35 to 49 in good health. Some clones in this sample may be carry-over from other donors' samples. The bases read TGCGCCAGCAGCGTGGATCTCCTAGCGAGTGGATATGGGGAGCAGTACTTC. Translation gives CASSVDLLASGYGEQYF.